The 9 T cell receptor beta chains given below trace back to one sample, sequenced in a study of blood T cell repertoires in COVID-19 (dated by TCRdb to the early 2020s). Libraries came from the immunoSEQ multiplex PCR assay. Here the immuneACCESS table is served through TCRdb, limited to in-frame sequences with V and J called. Missing clones are a known gap in these copies; in checked studies unresolved V genes cover under half, and the rest lacks a known reason. A total of 300,000 to 450,000 clones appear in this sample, 85% of them only once. Of the sample, more than 3% falls within the top ten clones. Sample: peripheral blood. Receptor source: a woman aged 18-35 years with acute or convalescent COVID-19.

The rearrangement joins TRBV5-6 to TRBJ1-2; perhaps TRBD1 as D (5 bases). With 4 bases removed from V and 7 bases from J, the gap between germline ends came to 20 bases. The CDR3 runs to 15 residues. CDR1 and CDR2 from the germline V gene are SGHDT and YYEEEE. CDR3 DNA sequence: TGTGCCAGCAGCGCGCGGGACGGAACCTTTGGTGGCTACACCTTC. This encodes CASSARDGTFGGYTF.

The chain employs TRBV28 and TRBJ2-1; no definite D call. The V and J ends lost 2 bases and 7 bases respectively, with 12 bases between them. Germline V CDR1 and CDR2: MDHEN, SYDVKM. The CDR3 is 14 residues long. The CDR3 DNA sequence: TGTGCCAGCAGTTTAAGTGATCGGCGGAATGAGCAGTTCTTC. It is translated as CASSLSDRRNEQFF.

This clone has just a few counts. The J gene is TRBJ1-3, the V gene TRBV5-6, with D maybe TRBD1 (6 bases). Germline loops: CDR1 SGHDT, CDR2 YYEEEE. The CDR3 loop spans 14 amino acids. The germline V and J ends were trimmed by 5 bases and 2 bases, with 11 bases remaining between them. CDR3: CASRPRGTGNTIYF. As DNA, the CDR3 is TGTGCCAGCAGGCCCAGGGGAACTGGAAACACCATATATTTT.

The chain couples TRBV18 to TRBJ2-1; 8 bases fit TRBD1. In germline, CDR1 is KGHSH, CDR2 LQKENI. This CDR3 spans 16 amino acids. The ends lost 4 bases at V and 4 bases at J; junction bases unmatched: 9. CDR3 sequence: CASSRSAGTGYNEQFF. The DNA for the CDR3 is TGTGCCAGCTCACGCTCGGCAGGGACAGGTTACAATGAGCAGTTCTTC.

This clone was seen repeatedly, ten times or more. The chain has TRBV24-1 and TRBJ2-1, with D tentatively TRBD2 (6 bases). CDR3 size: 15 residues. Germline CDR1 and CDR2: KGHDR and SFDVKD. Trimming took 5 bases from V and 1 from J, leaving 11 bases between them. CDR3 sequence (DNA): TGTGCCACCAGTGCCCTTGGGGGGTCCTACAATGAGCAGTTCTTC. This gives the protein CATSALGGSYNEQFF.

The chain couples TRBV6-6 to TRBJ2-3; the match to TRBD2 covers 15 bases. The trim removed 5 bases at V and 5 bases at J, leaving 8 bases unmatched. The germline V gene has CDR1 MNHNY and CDR2 SVGAGI (reference sequence). CDR3 length equals 17 residues. The CDR3 DNA follows: TGTGCCAGCAGTCCCGGGACTAGCGGGGGGCCCCGAGATACGCAGTATTTT. Its translation is CASSPGTSGGPRDTQYF.

This clone has only a few counts. The V call is TRBV28, the J call TRBJ2-7; 12 bases agree with TRBD1. The length of the CDR3 is 22 residues. Germline values: CDR1 MDHEN, CDR2 SYDVKM. V lost 6 bases and J lost 6; bases outside the gene matches: 30. The DNA for the CDR3 is TGTGCCAGCAGCCTCACCCGGGACAGGGGGCGTAGAGTGGGAGGGGAATCGGGCGAGCAGTACTTC. Its translation is CASSLTRDRGRRVGGESGEQYF.

The chain recombines TRBV9 with TRBJ1-1, with D perhaps matching TRBD1 (6 bases). In germline, CDR1 is SGDLS, CDR2 YYNGEE. The CDR3 covers 14 residues. The V gene lost 5 bases and the J gene lost 3 bases, with 14 bases spanning the gap. The CDR3 loop is CASSLLGGDTEAFF. The CDR3 DNA is TGTGCCAGCAGTTTACTAGGGGGGGACACTGAAGCTTTCTTT. Combining the CDR3 with reference TRBV9 and TRBJ1-1 gives the whole variable domain DSGVTQTPKHLITATGQRVTLRCSPRSGDLSVYWYQQSLDQGLQFLIQYYNGEERAKGNILERFSAQQFPDLHSELNLSSLELGDSALYFCASSLLGGDTEAFFGQGTRLTVV.

This chain links TRBV11-3 with TRBJ1-1; D gene ambiguous. The germline V gene has CDR1 SGHNT and CDR2 YENEEA. This CDR3 has 13 amino acids. Trimming cost V 2 bases and J 0 bases, with 4 bases left between them. The CDR3 spells CASSLQVNTEAFF. The CDR3 DNA reads TGTGCCAGCAGCTTACAGGTGAACACTGAAGCTTTCTTT.